This record concerns one TCR beta chain sequence. Using immunoSEQ multiplex PCR, the repertoire was profiled, and TCRdb retains in-frame clones only, with some absent. The table includes 650,000 to 800,000 clones, around 70% detected once. The sample belongs to a study of shared clonotypes between healthy human individuals. Between the trimmed V and J ends, which lost 6 bases and 0 bases, there was a span of 11 bases. The CDR3 consists of 15 residues. CDR1 MNHEY and CDR2 SVGAGI come from the germline V gene. The rearrangement links TRBV6-5 to TRBJ2-2, with D possibly called TRBD1 or TRBD2 (5 bases each). This clonotype was sampled from a woman aged 25 to 39 in good health. Source material: memory CD4+ T cells sorted from blood. Sample subset: CD45RA-negative fraction. In DNA, the CDR3 is TGTGCCAGCAGAACTCGGGGCGCGAACACCGGGGAGCTGTTTTTT. Amino acid sequence: CASRTRGANTGELFF.